The sequence of this TCR beta chain was determined in a study of T cell responses to AZD1222 COVID-19 vaccine. V was shortened by 0 bases and J by 3 bases, with 9 bases between the two germline ends. This CDR3 contains 14 residues. Germline loops: CDR1 SGHRS, CDR2 YFSETQ. Profiling relied on immunoSEQ multiplex PCR, and the TCRdb table lists in-frame clones only, not all of them. The sample carries about 100,000 clones, approximately 86% recorded once. This TCR came from an adult in good health. This sample comprised peripheral blood, obtained on day 0 of AZD1222 vaccination. This chain uses TRBV5-1 with TRBJ1-2; weak D call: TRBD1 (5 bases). This CDR3 reads CASSLGRADYGYTF. The CDR3 DNA sequence: TGCGCCAGCAGCTTGGGCAGGGCAGACTATGGCTACACCTTC. Using reference TRBV5-1 and TRBJ1-2 for the parts outside the CDR3, the full variable domain is KAGVTQTPRYLIKTRGQQVTLSCSPISGHRSVSWYQQTPGQGLQFLFEYFSETQRNKGNFPGRFSGRQFSNSRSEMNVSTLELGDSALYLCASSLGRADYGYTFGSGTRLTVV.